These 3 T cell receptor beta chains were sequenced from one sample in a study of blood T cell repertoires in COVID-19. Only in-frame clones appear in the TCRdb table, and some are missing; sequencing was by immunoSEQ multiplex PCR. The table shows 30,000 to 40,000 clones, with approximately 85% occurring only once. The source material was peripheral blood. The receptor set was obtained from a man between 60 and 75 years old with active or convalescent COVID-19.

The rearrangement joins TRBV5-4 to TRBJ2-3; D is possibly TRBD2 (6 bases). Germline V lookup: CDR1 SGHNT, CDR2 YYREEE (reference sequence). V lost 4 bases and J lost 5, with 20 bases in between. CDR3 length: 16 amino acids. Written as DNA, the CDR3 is TGTGCCAGCAGCCTCAACATGCGGGGCCGAGGAGATACGCAGTATTTT. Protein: CASSLNMRGRGDTQYF.

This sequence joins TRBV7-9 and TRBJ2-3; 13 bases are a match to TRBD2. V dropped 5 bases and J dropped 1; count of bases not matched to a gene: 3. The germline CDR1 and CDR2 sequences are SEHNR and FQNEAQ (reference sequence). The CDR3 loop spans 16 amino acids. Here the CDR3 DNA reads TGTGCCAGCAGCCTCGGACTAGCGGGGGGCACAGATACGCAGTATTTT. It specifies CASSLGLAGGTDTQYF.

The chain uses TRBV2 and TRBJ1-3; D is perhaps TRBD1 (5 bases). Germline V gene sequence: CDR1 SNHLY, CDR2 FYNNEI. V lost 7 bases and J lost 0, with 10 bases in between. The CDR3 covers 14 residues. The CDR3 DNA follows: TGTGCCAGCACCACAGGTCTCTCTGGAAACACCATATATTTT. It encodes CASTTGLSGNTIYF.